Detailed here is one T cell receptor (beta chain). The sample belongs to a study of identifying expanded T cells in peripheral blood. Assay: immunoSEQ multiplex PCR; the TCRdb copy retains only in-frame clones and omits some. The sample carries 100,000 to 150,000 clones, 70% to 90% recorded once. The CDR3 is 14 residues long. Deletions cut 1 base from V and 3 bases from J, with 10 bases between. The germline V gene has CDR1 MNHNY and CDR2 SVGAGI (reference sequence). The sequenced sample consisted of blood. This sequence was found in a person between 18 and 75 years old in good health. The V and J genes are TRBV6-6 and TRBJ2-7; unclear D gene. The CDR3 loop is CASSYFGEGYEQYF. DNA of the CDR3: TGTGCCAGCAGTTACTTTGGGGAAGGCTACGAGCAGTACTTC.